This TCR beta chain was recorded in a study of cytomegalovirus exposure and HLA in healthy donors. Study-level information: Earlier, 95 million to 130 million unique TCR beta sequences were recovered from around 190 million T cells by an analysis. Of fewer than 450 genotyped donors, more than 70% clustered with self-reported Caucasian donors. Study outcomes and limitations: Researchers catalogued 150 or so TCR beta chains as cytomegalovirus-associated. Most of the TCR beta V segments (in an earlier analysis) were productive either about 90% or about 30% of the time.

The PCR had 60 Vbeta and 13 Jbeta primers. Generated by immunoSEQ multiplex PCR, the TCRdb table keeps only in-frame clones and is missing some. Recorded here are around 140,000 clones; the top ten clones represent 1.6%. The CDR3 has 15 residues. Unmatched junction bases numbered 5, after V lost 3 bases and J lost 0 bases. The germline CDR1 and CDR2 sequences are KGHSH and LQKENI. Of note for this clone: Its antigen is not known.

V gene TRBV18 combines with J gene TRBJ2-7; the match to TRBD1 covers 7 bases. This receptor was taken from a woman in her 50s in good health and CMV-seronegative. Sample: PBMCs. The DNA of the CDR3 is TGTGCCAGCTCACCGGGACAGATGGGCTCCTACGAGCAGTACTTC. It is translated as CASSPGQMGSYEQYF. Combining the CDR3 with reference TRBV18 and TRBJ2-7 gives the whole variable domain NAGVMQNPRHLVRRRGQEARLRCSPMKGHSHVYWYRQLPEEGLKFMVYLQKENIIDESGMPKERFSAEFPKEGPSILRIQQVVRGDSAAYFCASSPGQMGSYEQYFGPGTRLTVT.